This paragraph covers one T cell receptor (beta chain) sequence. This clonotype was seen only once. Its cognate antigen has yet to be identified. An end of the junction differs from the germline gene, which may be a read error. The CDR3 contains 14 residues, cysteine and phenylalanine counted. The only DNA kept is the CDR3, 42 bases in frame from the first base. The germline V gene yields SGHVS for CDR1 and FNYEAQ for CDR2. These data come from a study of human T cells and chemical hapten exposure (dated by TCRdb to the early 2020s). Describing the broader study: For sensitization, 2% DPC in acetone was applied to a roughly 2 cm by roughly 2 cm area of upper inner arm skin. Throughout the approximately 26-week study period, patients were also given weekly therapeutic DPC doses on the scalp. Patch testing was done on the upper back using Finn chambers containing 0.01% DPC, and results were scored after 6 days according to International Contact Dermatitis Research Group standards. The patient cohort, mostly female, included alopecia areata with under or over 50% scalp involvement, alopecia totalis and alopecia universalis. Libraries were pooled for sequencing, and variation in per-sample TCR yields was attributed mainly to small differences in library volumes within the pool. Peripheral blood TCR repertoire changes were tracked in vivo in alopecia patients during primary and secondary sensitization to the hapten diphenylcyclopropenone (DPC). Patient blood was sampled pre-sensitization (week 0) and at 2, 6 and about 24 weeks after DPC sensitization. Approximately 28 alopecia patients gave blood for TCR sequencing at one to four time points (pre-sensitization, 2, 6 and 24 weeks).

Library method: RACE. These reads were obtained on a NextSeq 500. During library preparation, unique molecular identifiers were attached to individual cDNA molecules so that TCRs could be counted in a quantitative, reproducible way. Both TCR alpha and TCR beta chains were sequenced from each blood RNA sample. Per the original workflow: Samples had a median of approximately 93,000 TCRs, with a range from roughly 23,224 to 750,000. The Decombinator software suite was used to annotate the V, J and CDR3 of the TCR reads. For PS versus PT1 abundance plots, all samples were subsampled to the same number of TCRs (28,000). TCRs were defined as expanded if absent before sensitization and observed at least eight times at the 2-week time point. In-frame beta chains were kept once TCRdb had trimmed the public reads at Q25 with fastp and called clones with MiXCR. Each entry is one CDR3 protein sequence, shown with its most common DNA and genes. Clone size and V and J calls follow TCRdb, not the original study. Recorded for this sample are approximately 73,000 distinct CDR3 sequences; approximately 10% of them occurred a single time. The ten largest clones add up to about 1.4% of the sample.

What the study reported, not specific to this receptor: DPC sensitization did not change the number of TCRs with a frequency above 1 in 1000, and there was no evidence of changes in global repertoire structure. Expanded TCRs formed significantly more large CDR3 similarity clusters than pre-sensitization or healthy control sets, consistent with antigen-driven responses. Patch test score was positively correlated with the number of PT1 expanded TCRs, with significance at thresholds 8, 16 and 32 but not at 4. After repeated subsampling, the strength of the expansion versus patch-test correlation and the threshold at which it became significant changed. Because all patients had alopecia, a presumed autoimmune disease, the immune response of the patients might differ from that of healthy individuals.

What this sample's time point label stands for: patch test 1, 2 weeks after DPC sensitization. What the treatment or condition label conveys for this sample: therapeutic diphenylcyclopropenone sensitization with weekly scalp DPC. At every patch-test visit, the blood draw took place before the patch test was put on. To be eligible, patients had to be aged 18 to 70, diagnosed with alopecia and judged suitable for DPC therapy, while pregnant patients were excluded. Total RNA was extracted from unfractionated whole blood that had been collected in Tempus Blood RNA tubes. The V and J genes are TRBV7-6 and TRBJ1-2, with TRBD1 matching 7 junction bases. Material: whole blood, obtained in connection with sensitization to the hapten diphenylcyclopropenone (DPC). The TCR sequence derives from a woman aged 45-60 years with alopecia areata. Some clones in this sample may be carry-over from other donors' samples. The CDR3 is CVSSLARTGGGYTF. DNA sequence: TGTGTCAGCAGCTTGGCGAGGACAGGCGGTGGCTACACCTTC.